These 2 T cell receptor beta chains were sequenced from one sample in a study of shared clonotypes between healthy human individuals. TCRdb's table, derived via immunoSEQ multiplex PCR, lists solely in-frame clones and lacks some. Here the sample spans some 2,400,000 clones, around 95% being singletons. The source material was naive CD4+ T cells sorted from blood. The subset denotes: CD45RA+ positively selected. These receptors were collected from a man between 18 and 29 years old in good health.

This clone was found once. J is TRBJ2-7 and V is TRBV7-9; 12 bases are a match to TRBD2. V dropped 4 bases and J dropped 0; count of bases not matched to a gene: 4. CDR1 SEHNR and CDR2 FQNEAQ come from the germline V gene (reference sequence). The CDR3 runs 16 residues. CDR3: CASSSWTSGVSYEQYF. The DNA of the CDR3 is TGTGCCAGCAGCTCCTGGACTAGCGGGGTCTCCTACGAGCAGTACTTC.

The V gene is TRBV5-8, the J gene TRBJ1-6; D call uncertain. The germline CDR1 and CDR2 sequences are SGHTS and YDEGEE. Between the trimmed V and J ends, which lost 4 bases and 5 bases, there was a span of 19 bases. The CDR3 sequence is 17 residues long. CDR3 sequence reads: CASSREVWTGNNSPLHF. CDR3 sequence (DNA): TGTGCCAGCAGCCGCGAGGTGTGGACGGGGAATAATTCACCCCTCCACTTT.